What follows is one T cell receptor (beta chain) and its context. Antigen unknown. V lost 3 bases and J lost 0, with 16 bases in between. The CDR3 contains 17 residues. In germline, CDR1 is SGHDT, CDR2 YYEEEE. This entry is derived from a study of persistence of HIV-infected CD4 T cells. The immunoSEQ assay was version 4, run in survey mode. This table comes from immunoSEQ multiplex PCR, and its TCRdb copy is limited to in-frame clones, with some not included. The data hold about 40,000 clones, with roughly 74% observed a single time. An overlapping HIV-1 Gag peptide pool stimulated these cells at 1 ug/peptide/mL. Sorted nonresponding memory CD4+ T cells were CD40L-negative, CD69-negative, CD45RO-high.

This specimen was CD4+ T cells sorted from PBMCs after roughly 19-hour stimulation, taken from a patient who received antiretroviral therapy. The chain links TRBV5-6 to TRBJ1-3; D not resolved. The receptor was derived from an adult man with HIV who was CMV-seropositive. The CDR3, as DNA: TGTGCCAGCAGCTCTACTGGCGTCCGGAGCTCTGGAAACACCATATATTTT. Its protein product is CASSSTGVRSSGNTIYF.